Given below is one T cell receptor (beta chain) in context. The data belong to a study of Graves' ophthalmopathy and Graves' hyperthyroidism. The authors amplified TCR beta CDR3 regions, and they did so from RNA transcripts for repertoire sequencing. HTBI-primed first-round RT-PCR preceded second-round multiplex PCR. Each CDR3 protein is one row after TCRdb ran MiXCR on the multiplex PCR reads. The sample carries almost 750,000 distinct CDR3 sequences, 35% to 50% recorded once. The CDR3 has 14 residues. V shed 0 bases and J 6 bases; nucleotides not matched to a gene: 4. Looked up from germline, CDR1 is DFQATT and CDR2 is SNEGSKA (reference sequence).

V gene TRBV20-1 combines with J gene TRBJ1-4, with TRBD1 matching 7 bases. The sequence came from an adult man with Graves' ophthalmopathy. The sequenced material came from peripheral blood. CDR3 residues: CSARDVGTDEKLFF. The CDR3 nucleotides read TGCAGTGCTAGAGACGTAGGGACAGATGAAAAACTGTTTTTT.